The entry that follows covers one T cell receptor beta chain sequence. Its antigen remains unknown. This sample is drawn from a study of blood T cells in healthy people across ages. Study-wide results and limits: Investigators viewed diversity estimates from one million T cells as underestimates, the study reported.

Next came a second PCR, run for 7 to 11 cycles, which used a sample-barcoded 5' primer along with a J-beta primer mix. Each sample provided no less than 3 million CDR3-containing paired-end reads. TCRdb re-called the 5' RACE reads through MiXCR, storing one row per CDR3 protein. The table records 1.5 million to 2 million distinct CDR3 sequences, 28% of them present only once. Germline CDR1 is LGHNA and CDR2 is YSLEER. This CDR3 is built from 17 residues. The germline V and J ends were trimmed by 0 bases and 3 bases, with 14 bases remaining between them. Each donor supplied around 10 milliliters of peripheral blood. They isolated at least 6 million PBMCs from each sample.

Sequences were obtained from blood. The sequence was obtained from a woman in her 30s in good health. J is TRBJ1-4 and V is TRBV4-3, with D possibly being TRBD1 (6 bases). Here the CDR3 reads CASSQDLAGGPNEKLFF. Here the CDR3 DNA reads TGCGCCAGCAGCCAAGATCTGGCTGGGGGCCCTAATGAAAAACTGTTTTTT.